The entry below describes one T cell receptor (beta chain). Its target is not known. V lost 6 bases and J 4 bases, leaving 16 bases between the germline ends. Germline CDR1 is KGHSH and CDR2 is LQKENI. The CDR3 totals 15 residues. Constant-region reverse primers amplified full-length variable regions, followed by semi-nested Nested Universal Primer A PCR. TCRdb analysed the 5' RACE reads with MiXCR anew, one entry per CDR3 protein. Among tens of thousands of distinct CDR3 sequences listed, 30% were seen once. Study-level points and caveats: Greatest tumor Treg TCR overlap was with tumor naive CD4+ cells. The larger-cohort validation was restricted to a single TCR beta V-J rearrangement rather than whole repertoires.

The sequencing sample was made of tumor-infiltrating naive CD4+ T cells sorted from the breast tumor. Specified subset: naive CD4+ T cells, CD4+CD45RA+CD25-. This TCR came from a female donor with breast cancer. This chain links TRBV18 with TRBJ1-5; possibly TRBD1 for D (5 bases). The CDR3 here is CASSRTGDPNQPQHF. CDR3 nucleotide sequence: TGTGCCAGCTCGAGAACGGGGGACCCGAATCAGCCCCAGCATTTT. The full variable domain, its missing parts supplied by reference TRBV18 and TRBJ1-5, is NAGVMQNPRHLVRRRGQEARLRCSPMKGHSHVYWYRQLPEEGLKFMVYLQKENIIDESGMPKERFSAEFPKEGPSILRIQQVVRGDSAAYFCASSRTGDPNQPQHFGDGTRLSIL.